The 16 T cell receptor beta chains below all came from one sample that was sequenced in a study of T cells after yellow fever vaccination. TCRdb ran MiXCR on the 5' RACE reads and lists one entry per CDR3 protein. The table lists some 340,000 distinct CDR3 sequences, over 4% of them singletons, with around 23% in the top ten. The input for sequencing was PBMCs, taken 5 days after the yellow fever booster vaccination. These receptors were collected from a man younger than 35 who received the YFV17D yellow fever vaccine.

The chain employs TRBV6-2 or TRBV6-3 and TRBJ2-3, with D possibly being TRBD1 (5 bases). The CDR3 runs to 10 residues. V lost 8 bases to trimming and J lost 10 bases, with 10 bases between them. The germline CDR1 and CDR2 sequences are MNHEY and SVGEGT. Written as DNA, the CDR3 is TGTGCCAGCGGGGCAAGCCCGCAGTATTTT. Translation gives CASGASPQYF.

This clonotype was seen many times. The rearrangement joins TRBV12-3 or TRBV12-4 to TRBJ2-5; D is possibly TRBD1 or TRBD2 (5 bases each). The CDR3 covers 13 residues. The V end lost 7 bases, the J end lost 4 bases, and 13 bases lay between the germline ends. CDR3 coding DNA: TGTGCCAGCAATCCTCTTGGGGGAGAGACCCAGTACTTC. Translating it yields CASNPLGGETQYF.

This clonotype was counted a few times. The chain joins TRBV11-2 to TRBJ2-6; 7 bases line up with TRBD1. Per germline, CDR1 SGHAT and CDR2 FQNNGV. The J segment lost 0 bases and the V segment lost 4 bases, leaving 9 bases of the junction unmatched. This CDR3 spans 18 amino acids. CDR3 sequence reads: CASSWDSLTPSGANVLTF. In DNA form, the CDR3 reads TGTGCCAGCAGCTGGGACAGCCTGACCCCCTCTGGGGCCAACGTCCTGACTTTC.

This clonotype was counted ten times or more. The genes are TRBV11-2 and TRBJ2-3; no clear D. The CDR3 consists of 12 residues. Trimming pared 5 bases from V and 8 bases from J, leaving 11 bases between. CDR1 is SGHAT and CDR2 is FQNNGV in the germline V gene. CDR3 residues: CASSPLAPTQYF. In DNA form, the CDR3 reads TGTGCCAGCAGCCCCCTGGCCCCTACGCAGTATTTT.

This clonotype was seen only a few times. This chain links TRBV20-1 with TRBJ2-1; 9 positions agree with TRBD1. With V trimmed by 2 bases and J by 9 bases, 8 bases remained unmatched. Germline CDR1 is DFQATT and CDR2 is SNEGSKA (reference sequence). This CDR3 has 14 residues. This chain's CDR3 is CSARQTGGFFEQFF. In DNA form, the CDR3 reads TGCAGTGCTAGACAGACAGGGGGTTTCTTTGAGCAGTTCTTC.

This clonotype was detected a few times. The chain is built from TRBV7-6 and TRBJ2-2, with D perhaps matching TRBD1 (5 bases). The CDR3 sequence is 14 residues long. Between the trimmed V and J ends, which lost 3 bases and 2 bases, there was a span of 7 bases. Germline assignment: CDR1 SGHVS and CDR2 FNYEAQ. As DNA, the CDR3 is TGTGCCAGCAGCTTGGACACCAACACCGGGGAGCTGTTTTTT. Translated, it gives CASSLDTNTGELFF. Using reference TRBV7-6 and TRBJ2-2 for the parts outside the CDR3, the full variable domain is GAGVSQSPRYKVTKRGQDVALRCDPISGHVSLYWYRQALGQGPEFLTYFNYEAQQDKSGLPNDRFSAERPEGSISTLTIQRTEQRDSAMYRCASSLDTNTGELFFGEGSRLTVL.

The chain recombines TRBV2 with TRBJ1-1; 8 bases agree with TRBD1. There are 15 residues in the CDR3. Germline CDR1 and CDR2: SNHLY and FYNNEI. The trim removed 7 bases at V and 0 bases at J, leaving 7 bases unmatched. The CDR3 DNA follows: TGTGCCAGCACCACGGACAGGGCATTGAACACTGAAGCTTTCTTT. It encodes CASTTDRALNTEAFF.

This clonotype appeared a few times. The rearrangement joins TRBV4-1 to TRBJ1-4, with D unresolved. The length of the CDR3 is 13 residues. Germline CDR1 reads MGHRA; CDR2 reads YSYEKL. Trimming pared 0 bases from V and 7 bases from J, leaving 6 bases between. DNA of the CDR3: TGCGCCAGCAGCCAAGACAGTCTTGAAAAACTGTTTTTT. It codes for CASSQDSLEKLFF.

This clonotype was observed many times. V gene TRBV2 combines with J gene TRBJ2-7; D perhaps matches TRBD1 (6 bases). CDR1 is SNHLY and CDR2 is FYNNEI in the germline V gene. V lost 6 bases and J 4 bases, leaving 16 bases between the germline ends. The CDR3 spans 14 residues. The CDR3 reads CASSAWTVRYEQYV. DNA of the CDR3: TGTGCCAGCAGCGCCTGGACAGTCCGTTACGAGCAGTACGTC.

A few counts support this clonotype. This chain connects TRBV5-1 to TRBJ2-2; 8 bases agree with TRBD1. V was pared by 1 base and J by 0 bases, with 8 bases of the junction left unmatched. CDR3 length: 18 amino acids. CDR1 is SGHRS, CDR2 YFSETQ, per germline. The CDR3 DNA reads as TGCGCCAGCAGCTTGCCTTCAGGGGGCCCACCGAACACCGGGGAGCTGTTTTTT. Its protein is CASSLPSGGPPNTGELFF.

This clonotype has more than one count but fewer than ten. The chain links TRBV25-1 to TRBJ1-6; 8 bases fit TRBD1. The CDR3 consists of 16 residues. V lost 6 bases and J lost 5; bases outside the gene matches: 9. The germline CDR1 and CDR2 sequences are MGHDK and SYGVNS. In DNA, the CDR3 is TGTGCCAGCAGAACAATTGGACAGGGACATAATTCACCCCTCCACTTT. Its translation: CASRTIGQGHNSPLHF.

Only a few counts were recorded for this clonotype. The chain combines TRBV27 with TRBJ1-5, with TRBD1 as a possible D gene (5 bases). Trimming removed 8 bases from V and 5 bases from J, with 19 bases in between. From germline, CDR1 is MNHEY and CDR2 SMNVEV (reference sequence). The CDR3 loop spans 15 amino acids. The CDR3 spells CASGQRATQDQPQHF. The CDR3 coding sequence is TGTGCCAGCGGACAACGGGCCACCCAAGATCAGCCCCAGCATTTT.

The sample holds a few counts of this clonotype. The gene calls are TRBV9 and TRBJ1-5; D perhaps matches TRBD1 (6 bases). This CDR3 comprises 15 residues. Trimming took off 0 bases at V and 3 bases at J, with 10 bases between the two ends. Germline V gene lookup returns CDR1 SGDLS and CDR2 YYNGEE. The CDR3: CASSVGGGDNQPQHF. CDR3 DNA: TGTGCCAGCAGCGTAGGAGGGGGTGACAATCAGCCCCAGCATTTT.

This clonotype has a count of ten or more. The chain combines TRBV6-6 with TRBJ1-5; 8 bases are a match to TRBD1. V lost 2 bases, J lost 4 bases, and 7 bases stayed unmatched. The CDR3 covers 16 residues. Germline V gene data show CDR1 as MNHNY and CDR2 as SVGAGI (reference sequence). In nucleotides, the CDR3 is TGTGCCAGCAGTTACGGGGGACAGGCCCTAAATCAGCCCCAGCATTTT. This encodes CASSYGGQALNQPQHF.

This clonotype was recorded at least ten times. V usage is TRBV4-3 and J usage is TRBJ2-7, with no clear D. Trimming pared 1 base from V and 6 bases from J, leaving 10 bases between. Germline assignment: CDR1 LGHNA and CDR2 YSLEER. There are 13 residues in the CDR3. CDR3 region: CASSQVLEGEQYF. In nucleotides, the CDR3 is TGCGCCAGCAGCCAAGTACTGGAAGGCGAGCAGTACTTC.

This clonotype has a count of ten or more. The rearrangement links TRBV5-1 to TRBJ2-3; D may be TRBD1 (6 bases). CDR1 and CDR2 from the germline V gene are SGHRS and YFSETQ. The length of the CDR3 is 16 residues. V lost 0 bases and J lost 4, with 15 bases in between. The CDR3 DNA sequence: TGCGCCAGCAGCTTGGTGCAGGGGCTGGAAGCAGATACGCAGTATTTT. Its translation: CASSLVQGLEADTQYF.